This T cell receptor (beta chain) comes out of a study of blood T cells in healthy people across ages. The second PCR ran roughly 6 to 11 cycles with a sample-barcoded 5' primer and J-beta primers. Every sample returned 2.5 million or more CDR3-containing paired-end reads. TCRdb used MiXCR to reprocess the 5' RACE reads, holding one entry per CDR3 protein. The data show 800,000 to 950,000 distinct CDR3 sequences, 25% to 35% seen once. V shed 1 base and J shed 7 bases, with 10 bases lying between them. Germline CDR1 and CDR2: DFQATT and SNEGSKA (reference sequence). The CDR3 runs to 13 residues. The sample also formed part of further work on T cells of mothers and their children. Turning to that study: Compared with unrelated pairs, related mother-child pairs had slightly higher, non-significant overlap.

The rearrangement joins TRBV20-1 to TRBJ2-2; no definite D call. The sequencing sample was made of blood. This sequence originates from a woman between 40 and 50 years old in good health. As DNA, the CDR3 is TGCAGTGCTAGAGTCGATTTGGGCGGGGAGCTGTTTTTT. Its translation: CSARVDLGGELFF.